This T cell receptor beta chain was captured by sequencing in a study of blood T cell repertoires in COVID-19. Germline CDR1 LNHDA, CDR2 SQIVND (reference sequence). Trimming took 5 bases from V and 5 from J; bases not matched to a gene: 6. The CDR3 spans 14 residues. Using immunoSEQ multiplex PCR, the repertoire was profiled, and TCRdb retains in-frame clones only, with some absent. The table records approximately 46,000 clones, roughly 81% of them present only once. The V gene is TRBV19, the J gene TRBJ1-5; TRBD1 matches at 7 bases. This receptor was taken from a woman in her 70s in a cohort sampled during active COVID-19. Sequenced material: peripheral blood. The DNA for the CDR3 is TGTGCCAGTAGTGGCGGGACAGTTTATCAGCCCCAGCATTTT. This sequence encodes CASSGGTVYQPQHF. Full variable domain (missing parts from reference TRBV19 and TRBJ1-5): DGGITQSPKYLFRKEGQNVTLSCEQNLNHDAMYWYRQDPGQGLRLIYYSQIVNDFQKGDIAEGYSVSREKKESFPLTVTSAQKNPTAFYLCASSGGTVYQPQHFGDGTRLSIL.